These 26 T cell receptor beta chains came from one sample sequenced in a study of OX40 agonist ivuxolimab in advanced cancers. Clones were sequenced by immunoSEQ multiplex PCR, and TCRdb holds only the in-frame ones, with some missing. Of fewer than 30,000 clones in the sample, about 90% were seen once. The starting material was CD4+ or CD8+ T cells sorted from blood, obtained in a trial of the OX40 agonist ivuxolimab. The receptors originated from an adult with an advanced solid tumor such as melanoma, head and neck, liver or kidney cancer.

The chain combines TRBV9 with TRBJ2-7; a possible D gene is TRBD2 (6 bases). The CDR3 spans 16 residues. Germline V gene data show CDR1 as SGDLS and CDR2 as YYNGEE. Trimming cost V 0 bases and J 1 base, with 14 bases left between them. CDR3: CASSVGASALSYEQYF. The CDR3 coding sequence is TGTGCCAGCAGCGTAGGCGCTAGCGCCCTTTCCTACGAGCAGTACTTC.

The chain is built from TRBV21-1 and TRBJ1-2. TRBV21-1 is listed as a pseudogene. The CDR3 has 14 amino acids. CDR3 protein: CASSNVDGQYGYTF. In nucleotides, the CDR3 is TGTGCCAGCAGCAATGTGGACGGCCAATATGGCTACACCTTC.

The chain joins TRBV11-3 to TRBJ2-7, with TRBD1 identical over 12 bases. The junction had 6 bases not matched to a gene; V was cut back by 6 bases and J by 3 bases. The CDR3 totals 15 residues. Germline assignment: CDR1 SGHNT and CDR2 YENEEA. The CDR3 here is CASSLGQGADYEQYF. The CDR3 bases are TGTGCCAGCAGTTTGGGACAGGGGGCCGACTACGAGCAGTACTTC.

The gene calls are TRBV4-2 and TRBJ2-1; the match to TRBD2 covers 7 bases. Trimming took 4 bases from V and 1 from J; bases not matched to a gene: 4. Germline CDR1 is LGHNA and CDR2 is YNFKEQ. There are 15 residues in the CDR3. The CDR3 DNA reads as TGTGCCAGCAGCCTTCCGGGGGGTTCCTACAATGAGCAGTTCTTC. It codes for CASSLPGGSYNEQFF.

This clone was counted between two and nine times. Other DNA sequences of this sample code for an identical CDR3. The V and J genes are TRBV5-5 and TRBJ2-5; TRBD2 matches 12 bases. Looked up from germline, CDR1 is SGHKS and CDR2 is YYEKEE (reference sequence). This CDR3 has 16 amino acids. The V and J ends lost 0 bases and 5 bases, in that order; junction bases with no gene match: 5. CDR3 amino acids: CASSLELAGGRETQYF. In DNA form, the CDR3 reads TGTGCCAGCAGCTTGGAACTAGCGGGGGGTCGGGAGACCCAGTACTTC.

The V and J genes are TRBV27 and TRBJ2-7; D not resolved. The V and J ends lost 2 bases and 4 bases respectively, with 12 bases between them. The CDR3 extends over 14 amino acids. Looked up from germline, CDR1 is MNHEY and CDR2 is SMNVEV (reference sequence). In DNA form, the CDR3 reads TGTGCCAGCAGTTTACGGTTAGTCGGGTACGAGCAGTACTTC. Protein sequence: CASSLRLVGYEQYF.

In this sample, this clone turned up once. This chain connects TRBV5-8 to TRBJ2-3; possible D gene TRBD2, 6 bases. V shed 0 bases and J shed 4 bases, with 9 bases lying between them. Per the germline V gene, CDR1 is SGHTS and CDR2 is YDEGEE. The CDR3 runs to 14 residues. This CDR3 reads CASSLGLVADTQYF. DNA of the CDR3: TGTGCCAGCAGCTTGGGACTAGTGGCAGATACGCAGTATTTT.

The rearrangement links TRBV27 to TRBJ1-2, with a possible D match to TRBD1 (6 bases). V gave up 2 bases and J gave up 2 bases, with 15 bases separating them. CDR3 size: 16 residues. The germline V gene has CDR1 MNHEY and CDR2 SMNVEV (reference sequence). This CDR3 is CASSLAGLQGNYGYTF. The CDR3 DNA sequence: TGTGCCAGCAGTTTAGCCGGATTACAGGGAAACTATGGCTACACCTTC.

In its sample, this clone was seen a few times. V and J are TRBV7-7 and TRBJ2-1; no definite D call. This CDR3 spans 12 amino acids. CDR1 is SSHAT and CDR2 is FNYEAQ in the germline V gene (reference sequence). The V end was cut by 3 bases, the J end by 5 bases, with 5 bases between. CDR3 nucleotides: TGTGCCAGCAGCTTGCCGGACAATGAGCAGTTCTTC. Translated, it gives CASSLPDNEQFF.

This clone rates as medium-sized. The V and J genes are TRBV19 and TRBJ1-1; D gene ambiguous. The CDR3 spans 13 residues. Germline V CDR1 and CDR2: LNHDA, SQIVND (reference sequence). The V end lost 3 bases, the J end lost 1 base, and 6 bases lay between the germline ends. The CDR3 region has the DNA TGTGCCAGTAGTATGGGCAGGAACACTGAAGCTTTCTTT. It encodes CASSMGRNTEAFF.

The rearrangement uses TRBV10-2 and TRBJ2-7; TRBD2 agrees at 8 bases. Per the germline V gene, CDR1 is WSHSY and CDR2 is SAAADI. CDR3 length equals 12 residues. V was pared by 8 bases and J by 5 bases, with 5 bases of the junction left unmatched. CDR3: CASREGGDEQYF. In nucleotides, the CDR3 is TGCGCCAGCCGGGAGGGGGGGGACGAGCAGTACTTC.

DNA for the CDR3: TGTGCCAGCGGGGATGAGCAGTTCTTC. Its protein is CASGDEQFF. The chain combines TRBV5-8 with TRBJ2-1; no firm D call. Germline V CDR1 and CDR2: SGHTS, YDEGEE. The CDR3 sequence is 9 residues long. Trimming took off 7 bases at V and 8 bases at J, with 4 bases between the two ends.

The rearrangement uses TRBV7-9 and TRBJ2-5; D is tentatively TRBD1 or TRBD2 (5 bases each). V gave up 2 bases and J gave up 5 bases, with 12 bases separating them. This CDR3 contains 14 residues. Germline CDR1 and CDR2: SEHNR and FQNEAQ (reference sequence). CDR3 DNA sequence: TGTGCCAGCAGCTTACTCCAGGGCGGGGAGACCCAGTACTTC. Its translation: CASSLLQGGETQYF.

The gene calls are TRBV10-3 and TRBJ1-1, with D tentatively TRBD1 (5 bases). Trimming took 6 bases from V and 0 from J, leaving 17 bases between them. Germline assignment: CDR1 ENHRY and CDR2 SYGVKD. This CDR3 spans 16 amino acids. This CDR3 is CAISFGRTRVNTEAFF. The CDR3 DNA is TGTGCCATCAGCTTCGGACGGACAAGAGTGAACACTGAAGCTTTCTTT.

The genes are TRBV7-6 and TRBJ2-1, with TRBD2 matching over 11 bases. The CDR3 is made up of 18 amino acids. Losses at the gene ends were 5 bases for V and 8 bases for J; bases not matched to a gene: 17. Germline V gene lookup returns CDR1 SGHVS and CDR2 FNYEAQ. The CDR3: CASSATSGTFTVTDEQFF. The CDR3 nucleotides are TGTGCCAGCAGCGCGACTAGCGGGACCTTCACGGTTACCGATGAGCAGTTCTTC.

V gene TRBV27 combines with J gene TRBJ1-2, with D perhaps TRBD1 (6 bases). The CDR3 totals 15 residues. V gave up 4 bases and J gave up 5 bases, with 17 bases separating them. Germline-derived CDR1 and CDR2 are MNHEY and SMNVEV (reference sequence). CDR3 DNA sequence: TGTGCCAGCAGTTCAGGGGTTACAGACTTTTATGGCTACACCTTC. It is translated as CASSSGVTDFYGYTF.

The genes are TRBV4-1 and TRBJ2-2; D gene ambiguous. The CDR3 runs to 13 residues. Per the germline V gene, CDR1 is MGHRA and CDR2 is YSYEKL. V shed 4 bases and J shed 6 bases, with 9 bases lying between them. Written as DNA, the CDR3 is TGCGCCAGCAGCCCTGGTAACGCCGGGGAGCTGTTTTTT. Its translation: CASSPGNAGELFF.

This rearrangement joins TRBV28 to TRBJ2-7, with 9 nucleotides matching TRBD2. This CDR3 region has 17 residues. J gave up 3 bases and V 2 bases, and 11 bases lay outside the gene matches. Germline V gene sequence: CDR1 MDHEN, CDR2 SYDVKM. This CDR3 reads CASSLGDGAGGIYEQYF. CDR3 nucleotides: TGTGCCAGCAGTTTAGGGGATGGAGCGGGGGGAATCTACGAGCAGTACTTC.

V and J are TRBV6-6 and TRBJ2-3; D possibly corresponds to TRBD2 (6 bases). V lost 5 bases, J lost 3 bases, and 18 bases lay in between. This CDR3 contains 16 residues. Germline CDR1 reads MNHNY; CDR2 reads SVGAGI (reference sequence). The CDR3 nucleotides are TGTGCCAGCAGTCCCCGGGTTTATGGGAGGACAGATACGCAGTATTTT. This translates into CASSPRVYGRTDTQYF.

This chain connects TRBV11-2 to TRBJ2-1, with D hard to call. This CDR3 comprises 14 residues. The V gene's germline CDR1 is SGHAT and CDR2 FQNNGV. V was pared by 4 bases and J by 4 bases, with 11 bases between. CDR3 residues: CASSSSLTYNEQFF. The CDR3 DNA is TGTGCCAGCAGCTCCTCACTGACATACAATGAGCAGTTCTTC.

V gene TRBV19 combines with J gene TRBJ1-1; D unclear. CDR1 LNHDA and CDR2 SQIVND come from the germline V gene (reference sequence). The CDR3 loop spans 13 amino acids. The V end was cut by 3 bases, the J end by 6 bases, with 11 bases between. CDR3 loop: CASSIPRAAEAFF. For the CDR3, the DNA is TGTGCCAGTAGTATCCCGAGGGCGGCTGAAGCTTTCTTT.

This chain joins TRBV27 and TRBJ2-5; no definite D call. The last part of the DNA fits TRBJ2-7 better; the J call may be wrong. The CDR3 contains 16 residues. Germline V gives CDR1 MNHEY, CDR2 SMNVEV (reference sequence). CDR3 sequence reads: CASSLFGRSISYEQYF. The CDR3 coding sequence is TGTGCCAGCAGTTTATTCGGACGCAGCATTTCCTACGAGCAGTACTTC.

The chain combines TRBV30 with TRBJ2-3, with D perhaps TRBD2 (5 bases). Trimming removed 2 bases at V and 0 bases at J, with 9 bases between. The CDR3 is made up of 14 amino acids. Germline CDR1 reads GTSNPN; CDR2 reads SVGIG (reference sequence). CDR3 DNA sequence: TGTGCCTGGAGTCTACAGCGGAGCACAGATACGCAGTATTTT. This codes for CAWSLQRSTDTQYF.

The chain couples TRBV10-3 to TRBJ2-5; possibly TRBD2 for D (6 bases). The CDR3 covers 13 residues. Germline CDR1 ENHRY, CDR2 SYGVKD. V was shortened by 7 bases and J by 4 bases, with 13 bases between the two germline ends. This CDR3 is CAIMRGTGETQYF. Here the CDR3 DNA reads TGTGCCATCATGCGGGGCACGGGAGAGACCCAGTACTTC.

This sequence joins TRBV9 and TRBJ2-2; 8 positions agree with TRBD2. The CDR3 length is 15 residues. The germline V gene has CDR1 SGDLS and CDR2 YYNGEE. The V gene end was trimmed by 2 bases and the J gene end by 5 bases; junction bases not matched to a gene: 5. The CDR3 coding sequence is TGTGCCAGCAGCGTTGTAGCGGGAAAGACCGGGGAGCTGTTTTTT. Encoded protein: CASSVVAGKTGELFF.

V is TRBV6-5 and J is TRBJ2-1, with D unclear. V was shortened by 4 bases and J by 5 bases, with 15 bases between the two germline ends. The V gene's germline CDR1 is MNHEY and CDR2 SVGAGI. The CDR3 covers 15 residues. CDR3 coding DNA: TGTGCCAGCAGTTCCTCCCTGGACCTTGACAATGAGCAGTTCTTC. It specifies CASSSSLDLDNEQFF.